These T cell receptor beta chains were read from a single sample in a study of sequential checkpoint blockade in melanoma. The table came from immunoSEQ multiplex PCR; TCRdb's copy has only in-frame clones and leaves some out. The sample carries about 8,900 clones, about 21% recorded once. The sequenced sample was tumor tissue (inferred from file names), obtained from a patient given nivolumab and ipilimumab in sequence. These receptors all stem from a human donor with melanoma. Each CDR3 is given with its conserved first and last residue. D genes are given only for firm matches. Size is omitted from some rows. Given values are once, few, many or a class for expanded clones.

>few|TRBD2|TRBV9|TRBJ2-3
CASSVSGGEDTQYF
TGTGCCAGCAGCGTGAGCGGGGGGGAAGATACGCAGTATTTT
>NA|NA|TRBV10-2|TRBJ1-6
CASSDSQGSNSPLHF
TGCGCCAGCAGTGATTCACAGGGTAGTAATTCACCCCTCCACTTT
>NA|NA|TRBV19|TRBJ1-4
CASSVGRRSGGTNEKLFF
TGTGCCAGTAGTGTGGGCCGGCGTTCCGGGGGAACTAATGAAAAACTGTTTTTT
>few|NA|TRBV6-8|TRBJ1-1
CASSPDGEAAFF
TGTGCCAGCAGTCCCGATGGGGAAGCAGCTTTCTTT
>NA|NA|TRBV29-1|TRBJ2-1
CSVSAGNFNLNNEQFF
TGCAGCGTATCCGCAGGGAATTTCAACCTTAACAATGAGCAGTTCTTC
>few|NA|TRBV9|TRBJ2-1
CASSVAGEHYNEQFF
TGTGCCAGCAGCGTAGCGGGGGAACACTACAATGAGCAGTTCTTC
>NA|NA|TRBV6-8|TRBJ2-6
CASSYTTGANVLTF
TGTGCCAGCAGTTACACGACTGGGGCCAACGTCCTGACTTTC
>NA|NA|TRBV4-1|TRBJ1-3
CASSPREVAGNTIYF
TGCGCCAGCAGCCCGCGAGAGGTAGCAGGAAACACCATATATTTT
>NA|TRBD1|TRBV6-8|TRBJ1-1
CAISALTRTGLYGYTEAFF
TGTGCCATCAGTGCACTCACAAGGACAGGGCTTTATGGGTACACTGAAGCTTTCTTT
>NA|NA|TRBV19|TRBJ1-2
CASSIGLHYGYTF
TGTGCCAGTAGTATCGGTCTGCACTATGGCTACACCTTC